The next 31 T cell receptor beta chains were all read from a single sample in a study of T cells after yellow fever vaccination. TCRdb fed the 5' RACE reads into MiXCR, producing one record per CDR3 protein. This table has 500,000 to 650,000 distinct CDR3 sequences, 17% appearing once. The sample consisted of PBMCs, taken about 5 days after the first yellow fever vaccination. The origin of the receptors is a man between 18 and 29 years old who received the YFV17D yellow fever vaccine.

The chain links TRBV6-6 to TRBJ2-1; TRBD1 aligns across 7 bases. V shed 6 bases, J shed 6 bases, and the junction held 8 bases outside the gene matches. CDR3 length: 14 amino acids. Germline CDR1 is MNHNY and CDR2 is SVGAGI (reference sequence). The CDR3 spells CASRGQERGNEQFF. The CDR3 region has the DNA TGTGCCAGCAGAGGACAGGAGCGAGGCAATGAGCAGTTCTTC.

This sequence joins TRBV28 and TRBJ2-2; 7 bases match TRBD2. CDR1 is MDHEN, CDR2 SYDVKM, per germline. The CDR3 covers 15 residues. The V and J ends lost 2 bases and 6 bases, in that order; junction bases with no gene match: 6. Here the CDR3 reads CASSLGSSGAGELFF. In DNA, the CDR3 is TGTGCCAGCAGTTTAGGATCTAGCGGTGCCGGGGAGCTGTTTTTT.

This clonotype has only a few counts. This chain uses TRBV5-1 with TRBJ1-2; a possible D gene is TRBD1 (5 bases). The V and J ends lost 3 bases and 2 bases respectively, with 5 bases between them. CDR1 and CDR2 (germline): SGHRS, YFSETQ. CDR3 length equals 12 residues. The CDR3 loop is CASSWDNYGYTF. CDR3 bases: TGCGCCAGCAGCTGGGACAACTATGGCTACACCTTC. Full variable domain (remainder filled in from reference TRBV5-1 and TRBJ1-2): KAGVTQTPRYLIKTRGQQVTLSCSPISGHRSVSWYQQTPGQGLQFLFEYFSETQRNKGNFPGRFSGRQFSNSRSEMNVSTLELGDSALYLCASSWDNYGYTFGSGTRLTVV.

This clonotype was seen a few times. The chain is built from TRBV10-3 and TRBJ1-5, with 7 bases identical to TRBD1. V lost 6 bases to trimming and J lost 0 bases; unmatched junction nucleotides: 5. The CDR3 contains 15 residues. Germline V gene data show CDR1 as ENHRY and CDR2 as SYGVKD. CDR3 sequence: CAISQDRDSNQPQHF. The CDR3 DNA follows: TGTGCCATCAGCCAAGACAGGGATAGCAATCAGCCCCAGCATTTT.

This chain links TRBV11-1 with TRBJ2-5; no clear D gene. V lost 3 bases and J 1 base, leaving 9 bases between the germline ends. This CDR3 spans 14 amino acids. Germline CDR1 and CDR2: SGHAT and FQDESV (reference sequence). CDR3 nucleotides: TGTGCCAGCAGCTTTGGCCACGGCCAAGAGACCCAGTACTTC. Its translation is CASSFGHGQETQYF.

This clonotype has a handful of counts. Here the CDR3 reads CASSVDPLNQPQHF. The CDR3 DNA follows: TGTGCCAGCAGTGTTGATCCCCTCAATCAGCCCCAGCATTTT. J is TRBJ1-5 and V is TRBV2; D is unclear. The V end was cut by 4 bases, the J end by 3 bases, with 10 bases between. The CDR3 totals 14 residues. Germline CDR1 SNHLY, CDR2 FYNNEI.

The genes are TRBV29-1 and TRBJ1-2, with 9 bases matching TRBD1. CDR1 and CDR2 (germline): SQVTM, ANQGSEA. CDR3 length equals 13 residues. V gave up 7 bases and J gave up 6 bases; unmatched junction bases: 9. The CDR3 here is CSAGDREPNGYTF. CDR3 DNA: TGCAGCGCCGGGGACAGGGAGCCTAATGGCTACACCTTC.

This chain connects TRBV7-2 to TRBJ1-3, with D unclear. Looked up from germline, CDR1 is SGHTA and CDR2 is FQGNSA. V gave up 5 bases and J gave up 4 bases, with 15 bases separating them. The CDR3 totals 15 residues. The CDR3 bases are TGTGCCAGCAGCCCGGGCGAGGGAGCCGGAAACACCATATATTTT. Translating gives CASSPGEGAGNTIYF.

The chain uses TRBV6-1 and TRBJ2-3, with D unresolved. The CDR3 extends over 16 amino acids. CDR1 and CDR2 (germline): MNHNS, SASEGT. Trimming removed 4 bases at V and 6 bases at J, with 20 bases between. The CDR3 loop is CASSGLGTGVIDTQYF. The CDR3 DNA reads TGTGCCAGCAGTGGGCTCGGTACGGGTGTGATTGATACGCAGTATTTT.

The V call is TRBV12-3 or TRBV12-4, the J call TRBJ1-1, with D perhaps matching TRBD1 (6 bases). Trimming left V 6 bases short and J 4 bases short, with 18 bases between. This CDR3 comprises 15 residues. In nucleotides, the CDR3 is TGTGCCAGCAGGCGTTACTCCGGGGGGGCCACTGAAGCTTTCTTT. Its translation is CASRRYSGGATEAFF.

The chain uses TRBV2 and TRBJ1-2; no clear D. CDR1 and CDR2 (germline): SNHLY, FYNNEI. The CDR3 sequence is 14 residues long. V was cut by 4 bases and J by 5 bases, with 14 bases left in between. The CDR3 DNA follows: TGTGCCAGCAGTGGGTCGGCCAGGAATTATGGCTACACCTTC. Its translation: CASSGSARNYGYTF.

A few counts support this clonotype. This chain's CDR3 is CASSTGTGGATQYF. The CDR3 DNA reads TGCGCCAGCAGCACCGGAACGGGGGGCGCCACGCAGTATTTT. The chain carries TRBV5-1 and TRBJ2-3, with D perhaps TRBD2 (7 bases). Germline loops: CDR1 SGHRS, CDR2 YFSETQ. The CDR3 extends over 14 amino acids. Trimming pared 4 bases from V and 9 bases from J, leaving 18 bases between.

The V call is TRBV20-1, the J call TRBJ1-1; TRBD1 might be the D (6 bases). The V gene lost 3 bases and the J gene lost 8 bases, with 16 bases spanning the gap. Germline V gene data show CDR1 as DFQATT and CDR2 as SNEGSKA (reference sequence). This CDR3 spans 13 amino acids. The chain's CDR3 is CSARDPDRVEAFF. CDR3 nucleotides: TGCAGTGCTAGGGACCCGGACAGAGTCGAAGCTTTCTTT.

The chain carries TRBV7-3 and TRBJ2-7, with 7 bases matching TRBD2. With V trimmed by 5 bases and J by 3 bases, 4 bases remained unmatched. Looked up from germline, CDR1 is SGHTA and CDR2 is FQGTGA. The CDR3 has 13 amino acids. The CDR3: CASSTSGGYEQYF. For the CDR3, the DNA is TGTGCCAGCAGCACCTCGGGGGGCTACGAGCAGTACTTC.

This clonotype was observed a few times. The chain joins TRBV7-2 to TRBJ2-5; 8 bases align to TRBD2. Trimming cost V 1 base and J 3 bases; bases outside gene matches: 4. Germline values: CDR1 SGHTA, CDR2 FQGNSA. This CDR3 is 15 amino acids long. CDR3 protein: CASSLGGSGEETQYF. CDR3 sequence (DNA): TGTGCCAGCAGCTTAGGGGGTAGCGGGGAAGAGACCCAGTACTTC.

This clonotype has a handful of counts. V usage is TRBV7-2 and J usage is TRBJ1-1; 11 nucleotides align to TRBD1. The CDR3 has 13 amino acids. V dropped 8 bases and J dropped 4; count of bases not matched to a gene: 3. Germline loops: CDR1 SGHTA, CDR2 FQGNSA. The CDR3, as DNA: TGTGCCAGCCTCGGGACAGGGGGCACTGAAGCTTTCTTT. Amino acids: CASLGTGGTEAFF.

This clonotype was picked up a small number of times. V and J are TRBV10-2 and TRBJ1-5, with TRBD1 matching over 7 bases. This CDR3 region has 16 residues. The trim removed 3 bases at V and 6 bases at J, leaving 11 bases unmatched. The germline CDR1 and CDR2 sequences are WSHSY and SAAADI. CDR3 DNA sequence: TGCGCCAGCAGTGATCCCGGGAGGGGGCGGGCTCAGCCCCAGCATTTT. Amino acid sequence: CASSDPGRGRAQPQHF.

A remark on this clonotype: One end of the junction is discordant with germline, which a read error may explain. The chain recombines TRBV7-3 with TRBJ2-1, with D perhaps matching TRBD2 (6 bases). The length of the CDR3 is 15 residues. Germline values: CDR1 SGHTA, CDR2 FQGTGA. The CDR3 nucleotides are TGTGCCAGCAGTGAACTAGCTACCTCCTCCAATGAGCAGTTCTTC. The encoded protein is CASSELATSSNEQFF. Variable domain in full (rest from reference TRBV7-3 and TRBJ2-1): GAGVSQTPSNKVTEKGKYVELRCDPISGHTALYWYRQSLGQGPEFLIYFQGTGAADDSGLPNDRFFAVRPEGSVSTLKIQRTERGDSAVYLCASSELATSSNEQFFGPGTRLTVL.

The V and J genes are TRBV5-1 and TRBJ1-5; TRBD1 is a possible D gene (5 bases). The CDR3 loop spans 14 amino acids. The germline CDR1 and CDR2 sequences are SGHRS and YFSETQ. V was trimmed by 0 bases and J by 5 bases, leaving 9 bases between them. CDR3: CASSLEGEDQPQHF. The CDR3 DNA sequence: TGCGCCAGCAGCTTGGAAGGGGAGGATCAGCCCCAGCATTTT.

A single count supports this clonotype. V usage is TRBV7-9 and J usage is TRBJ1-5; the D gene is possibly TRBD1 (6 bases). V lost 3 bases and J 0 bases, leaving 9 bases between the germline ends. The germline V gene encodes CDR1 SEHNR and CDR2 FQNEAQ (reference sequence). The CDR3 consists of 15 residues. The DNA for the CDR3 is TGTGCCAGCAGCTTTGGGGGCCATAGCAATCAGCCCCAGCATTTT. Its translation is CASSFGGHSNQPQHF.

The CDR3 nucleotides read TGCGCCAGCAGCTCGGCCAAGACAGGGGCGAACACTGAAGCTTTCTTT. Translating gives CASSSAKTGANTEAFF. V is TRBV5-1 and J is TRBJ1-1; TRBD1 matches at 8 bases. The V gene end was trimmed by 3 bases and the J gene end by 1 base; junction bases not matched to a gene: 8. The CDR3 has 16 residues. The germline CDR1 and CDR2 sequences are SGHRS and YFSETQ.

This chain links TRBV12-3 or TRBV12-4 with TRBJ2-1; TRBD2 matches at 10 bases. After removal of 7 bases from V and 5 bases from J, the junction contained 2 bases not matched to a gene. The CDR3 length is 13 residues. Here the CDR3 reads CASKRGGNNEQFF. DNA for the CDR3: TGTGCCAGCAAGCGGGGGGGAAACAATGAGCAGTTCTTC.

The table lists this clonotype with a few counts. The genes are TRBV19 and TRBJ1-2; possibly TRBD1 for D (6 bases). Between the trimmed V and J ends, which lost 4 bases and 0 bases, there was a span of 15 bases. The CDR3 consists of 16 residues. CDR1 is LNHDA, CDR2 SQIVND, per germline (reference sequence). CDR3 in amino acids: CASSRPQGMANYGYTF. The DNA for the CDR3 is TGTGCCAGTAGTAGGCCGCAGGGGATGGCTAACTATGGCTACACCTTC.

The V gene is TRBV12-3 or TRBV12-4, the J gene TRBJ1-1; no definite D call. The CDR3 spans 14 residues. Trimming left V 3 bases short and J 0 bases short, with 8 bases between. The CDR3 DNA is TGTGCCAGCAGTTTTTCCATTCTGAACACTGAAGCTTTCTTT. Residues: CASSFSILNTEAFF.

This clonotype has more than one count but fewer than ten. The V and J genes are TRBV12-3 or TRBV12-4 and TRBJ2-3; D is undetermined. The CDR3 contains 13 residues. Trimming took 1 base from V and 3 from J, leaving 5 bases between them. This CDR3 reads CASSLVQTDTQYF. DNA for the CDR3: TGTGCCAGCAGTTTAGTGCAAACAGATACGCAGTATTTT.

This chain joins TRBV4-1 and TRBJ2-3; D may be TRBD1 (6 bases). CDR3 length equals 17 residues. The V end was cut by 0 bases, the J end by 4 bases, with 17 bases between. Germline lookup yields CDR1 MGHRA and CDR2 YSYEKL. Here the CDR3 reads CASSQDRATEGADTQYF. In DNA form, the CDR3 reads TGCGCCAGCAGCCAAGATAGGGCGACAGAGGGGGCAGATACGCAGTATTTT.

This clonotype was seen repeatedly, ten times or more. The V call is TRBV4-3, the J call TRBJ2-2, with D possibly matching TRBD1 (6 bases). CDR3 length equals 14 residues. Trimming removed 6 bases from V and 1 base from J, with 9 bases in between. CDR1 and CDR2 (germline): LGHNA, YSLEER. CDR3 region: CASRMGQNTGELFF. The CDR3 DNA reads TGCGCCAGCAGGATGGGACAGAACACCGGGGAGCTGTTTTTT.

J is TRBJ1-6 and V is TRBV27, with 12 bases fitting TRBD1. Trimming cost V 6 bases and J 11 bases; bases outside gene matches: 5. CDR3 size: 14 residues. Germline V gene sequence: CDR1 MNHEY, CDR2 SMNVEV (reference sequence). CDR3 residues: CASRGTGGFTPLHF. As DNA, the CDR3 is TGTGCCAGCAGGGGGACAGGGGGCTTTACACCCCTCCACTTT.

This clonotype was seen repeatedly, ten times or more. The rearrangement joins TRBV18 to TRBJ1-5; no firm D call. Per germline, CDR1 KGHSH and CDR2 LQKENI. Trimming pared 0 bases from V and 7 bases from J, leaving 10 bases between. The CDR3 spans 14 residues. The CDR3 nucleotides read TGTGCCAGCTCACCACCGGAAGCAGTCCAGCCCCAGCATTTT. Its protein is CASSPPEAVQPQHF.

This clonotype was seen a few times. The chain employs TRBV5-4 and TRBJ1-1; D not resolved. Trimming pared 2 bases from V and 0 bases from J, leaving 11 bases between. This CDR3 comprises 15 residues. Germline assignment: CDR1 SGHNT and CDR2 YYREEE (reference sequence). The CDR3 DNA follows: TGTGCCAGCAGCTTCGGGTCAGGAATGAACACTGAAGCTTTCTTT. As protein: CASSFGSGMNTEAFF.

The J gene is TRBJ2-3, the V gene TRBV9; 7 bases fit TRBD1. V shed 4 bases, J shed 2 bases, and the junction held 7 bases outside the gene matches. Germline CDR1 SGDLS, CDR2 YYNGEE. The CDR3 is 15 amino acids. The CDR3: CASSSPGTDTDTQYF. CDR3 in DNA: TGTGCCAGCAGCTCCCCCGGGACAGACACAGATACGCAGTATTTT.